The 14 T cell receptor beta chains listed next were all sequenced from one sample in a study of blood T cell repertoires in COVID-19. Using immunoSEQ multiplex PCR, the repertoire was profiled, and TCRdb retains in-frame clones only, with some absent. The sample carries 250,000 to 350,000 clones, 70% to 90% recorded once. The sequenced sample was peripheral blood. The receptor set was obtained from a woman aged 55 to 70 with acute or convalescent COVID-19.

CDR3 protein: CASSLSAVDRGYYEQYF. The CDR3 region has the DNA TGCGCCAGCAGCCTGTCCGCCGTAGACAGGGGTTACTACGAGCAGTACTTC. The chain is built from TRBV5-1 and TRBJ2-7; TRBD1 matches 8 bases. The CDR3 contains 17 residues. Trimming cost V 4 bases and J 3 bases; bases outside gene matches: 15. CDR1 is SGHRS and CDR2 is YFSETQ in the germline V gene.

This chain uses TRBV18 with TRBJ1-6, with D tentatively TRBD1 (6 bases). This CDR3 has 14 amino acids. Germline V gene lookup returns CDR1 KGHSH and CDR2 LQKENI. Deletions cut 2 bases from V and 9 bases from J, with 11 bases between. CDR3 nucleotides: TGTGCCAGCTCACCAGGGCAGGGGATTTCACCCCTCCACTTT. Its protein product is CASSPGQGISPLHF.

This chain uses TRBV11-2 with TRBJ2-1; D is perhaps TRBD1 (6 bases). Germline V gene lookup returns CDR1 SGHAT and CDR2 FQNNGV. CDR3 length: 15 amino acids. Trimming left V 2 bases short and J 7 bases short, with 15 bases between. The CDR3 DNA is TGTGCCAGCAGCTTACAAGACAGGTTAGGGAATGAGCAGTTCTTC. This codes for CASSLQDRLGNEQFF.

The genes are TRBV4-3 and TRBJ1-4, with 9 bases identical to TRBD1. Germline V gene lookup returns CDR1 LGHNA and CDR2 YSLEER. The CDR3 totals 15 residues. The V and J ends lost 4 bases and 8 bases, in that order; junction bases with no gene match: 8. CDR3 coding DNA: TGCGCCAGCAGCCGTCAGGGGACAGGGTCCGAAAAACTGTTTTTT. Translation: CASSRQGTGSEKLFF.

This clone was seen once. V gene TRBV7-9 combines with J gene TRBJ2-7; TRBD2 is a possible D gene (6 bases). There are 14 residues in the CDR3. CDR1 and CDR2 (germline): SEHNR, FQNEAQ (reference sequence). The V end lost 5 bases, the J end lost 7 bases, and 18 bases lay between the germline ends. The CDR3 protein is CASSPFSGSMEQYF. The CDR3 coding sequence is TGTGCCAGCAGCCCGTTCTCCGGGAGTATGGAGCAGTACTTC.

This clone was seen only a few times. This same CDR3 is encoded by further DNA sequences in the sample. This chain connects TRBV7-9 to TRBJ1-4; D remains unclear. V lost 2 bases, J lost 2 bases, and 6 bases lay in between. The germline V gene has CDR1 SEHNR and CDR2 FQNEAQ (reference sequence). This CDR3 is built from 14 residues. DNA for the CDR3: TGTGCCAGCAGCTTATCTTCCACTAATGAAAAACTGTTTTTT. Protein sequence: CASSLSSTNEKLFF.

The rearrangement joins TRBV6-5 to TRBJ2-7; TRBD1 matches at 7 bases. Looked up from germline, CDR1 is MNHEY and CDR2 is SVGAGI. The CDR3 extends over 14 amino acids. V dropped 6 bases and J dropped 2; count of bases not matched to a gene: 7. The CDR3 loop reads CASSRTGVAYEQYF. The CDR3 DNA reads TGTGCCAGCAGCCGTACAGGGGTCGCCTACGAGCAGTACTTC.

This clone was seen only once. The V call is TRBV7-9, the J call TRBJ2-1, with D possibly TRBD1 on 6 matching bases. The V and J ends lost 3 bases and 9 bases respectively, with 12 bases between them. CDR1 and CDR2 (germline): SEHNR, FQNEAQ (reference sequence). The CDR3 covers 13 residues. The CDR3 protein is CASSFPPRGEQFF. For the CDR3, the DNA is TGTGCCAGCAGCTTCCCTCCCAGGGGTGAGCAGTTCTTC.

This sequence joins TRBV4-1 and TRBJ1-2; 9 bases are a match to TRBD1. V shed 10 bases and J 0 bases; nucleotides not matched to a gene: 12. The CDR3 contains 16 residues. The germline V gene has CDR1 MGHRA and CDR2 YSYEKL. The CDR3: CATRTGTGNSNYGYTF. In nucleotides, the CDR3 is TGCGCCACCCGAACCGGGACAGGGAATTCTAACTATGGCTACACCTTC.

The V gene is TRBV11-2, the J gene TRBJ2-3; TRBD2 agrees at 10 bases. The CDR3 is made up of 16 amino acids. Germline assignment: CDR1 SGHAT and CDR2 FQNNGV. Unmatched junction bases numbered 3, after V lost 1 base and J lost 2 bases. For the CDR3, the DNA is TGTGCCAGCAGCTTAGCTAGCGGGAGCCTCACAGATACGCAGTATTTT. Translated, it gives CASSLASGSLTDTQYF. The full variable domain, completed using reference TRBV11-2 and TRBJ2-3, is EAGVAQSPRYKIIEKRQSVAFWCNPISGHATLYWYQQILGQGPKLLIQFQNNGVVDDSQLPKDRFSAERLKGVDSTLKIQPAKLEDSAVYLCASSLASGSLTDTQYFGPGTRLTVL.

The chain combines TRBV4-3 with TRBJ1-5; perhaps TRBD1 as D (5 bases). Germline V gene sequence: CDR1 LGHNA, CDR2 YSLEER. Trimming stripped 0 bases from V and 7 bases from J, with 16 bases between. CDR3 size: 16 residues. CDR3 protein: CASSQDPGGVEQPQHF. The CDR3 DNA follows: TGCGCCAGCAGCCAAGATCCGGGAGGGGTGGAGCAGCCCCAGCATTTT.

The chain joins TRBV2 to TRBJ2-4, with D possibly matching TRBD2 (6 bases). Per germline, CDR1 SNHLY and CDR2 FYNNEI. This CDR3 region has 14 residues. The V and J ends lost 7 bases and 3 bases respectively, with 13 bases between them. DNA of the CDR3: TGTGCCAGCATAGGCGGGGACCACAAAAACATTCAGTACTTC. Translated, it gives CASIGGDHKNIQYF.

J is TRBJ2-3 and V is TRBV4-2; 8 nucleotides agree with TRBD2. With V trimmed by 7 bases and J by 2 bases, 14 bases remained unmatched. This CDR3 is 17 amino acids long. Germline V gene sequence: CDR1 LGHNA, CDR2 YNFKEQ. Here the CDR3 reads CASNPIGAGEHTDTQYF. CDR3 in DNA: TGTGCCAGCAACCCTATTGGAGCGGGGGAGCACACAGATACGCAGTATTTT.

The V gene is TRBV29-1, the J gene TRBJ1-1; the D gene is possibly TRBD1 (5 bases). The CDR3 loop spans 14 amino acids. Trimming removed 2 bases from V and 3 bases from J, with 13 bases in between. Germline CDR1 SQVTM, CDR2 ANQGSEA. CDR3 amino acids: CSVEQGLRYTEAFF. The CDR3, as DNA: TGCAGCGTTGAACAGGGCTTAAGGTACACTGAAGCTTTCTTT.